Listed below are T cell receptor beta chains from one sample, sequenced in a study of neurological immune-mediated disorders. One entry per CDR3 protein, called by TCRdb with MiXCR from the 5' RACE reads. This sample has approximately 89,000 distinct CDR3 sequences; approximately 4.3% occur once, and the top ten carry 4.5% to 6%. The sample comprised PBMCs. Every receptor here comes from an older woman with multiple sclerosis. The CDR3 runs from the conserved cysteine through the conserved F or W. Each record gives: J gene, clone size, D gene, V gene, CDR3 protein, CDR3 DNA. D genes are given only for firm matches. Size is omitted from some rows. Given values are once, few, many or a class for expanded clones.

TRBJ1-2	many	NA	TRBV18	CASSTDSLYGYTF	TGTGCCAGCTCAACAGACAGCCTCTATGGCTACACCTTC
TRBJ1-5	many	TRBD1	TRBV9	CASSVGGQGQPQHF	TGTGCCAGCAGCGTAGGGGGACAGGGTCAGCCCCAGCATTTT
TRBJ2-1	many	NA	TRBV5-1	CASSLVGGGINEQFF	TGCGCCAGCAGCTTGGTGGGGGGGGGCATAAATGAGCAGTTCTTC
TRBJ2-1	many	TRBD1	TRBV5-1	CASSLGQGNSYNEQFF	TGCGCCAGCAGCTTGGGACAGGGTAATTCCTACAATGAGCAGTTCTTC
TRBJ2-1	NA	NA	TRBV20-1	CSARAWNGPDNEQFF	TGCAGTGCCAGGGCTTGGAACGGTCCGGACAATGAGCAGTTCTTC
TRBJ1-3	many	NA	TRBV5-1	CASSPRSGNTIYF	TGCGCCAGCAGCCCCCGATCGGGAAACACCATATATTTT
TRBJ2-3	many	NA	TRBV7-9	CASSLEGASTDTQYF	TGTGCCAGCAGCTTAGAAGGGGCAAGCACAGATACGCAGTATTTT
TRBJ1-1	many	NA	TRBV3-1	CASSWGGNTEAFF	TGTGCCAGCAGCTGGGGGGGAAACACTGAAGCTTTCTTT
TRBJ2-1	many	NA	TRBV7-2	CACTGSGLLLDEQFF	TGTGCCTGCACAGGGTCGGGACTACTATTGGATGAGCAGTTCTTC
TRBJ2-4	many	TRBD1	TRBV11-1	CASSLRGQGIRIQYF	TGTGCCAGCAGCTTACGGGGACAGGGTATTCGCATTCAGTACTTC
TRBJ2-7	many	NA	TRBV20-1	CSARDSGAGPTYEQYF	TGCAGTGCTAGAGATTCCGGAGCAGGGCCCACCTACGAGCAGTACTTC
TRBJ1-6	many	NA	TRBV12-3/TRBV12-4	CASSLSVKVHSLHF	TGTGCCAGCAGTCTCTCCGTGAAGGTCCATTCCCTCCACTTT
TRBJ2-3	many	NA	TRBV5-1	CASSLEAGTRTDTQYF	TGCGCCAGCAGCTTGGAGGCGGGGACGCGCACAGATACGCAGTATTTT
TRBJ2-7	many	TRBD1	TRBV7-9	CASSLDRGSGYEQYF	TGTGCCAGCAGCTTAGACAGGGGATCGGGCTACGAGCAGTACTTC
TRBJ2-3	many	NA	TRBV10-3	CAISVGGGSTDTQYF	TGTGCCATCAGTGTTGGGGGGGGCAGCACAGATACGCAGTATTTT
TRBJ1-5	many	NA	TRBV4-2	CASSPNSNQPQHF	TGTGCCAGCAGCCCAAATAGCAATCAGCCCCAGCATTTT
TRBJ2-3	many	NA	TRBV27	CASSLLAVGGLGTDTQYF	TGTGCCAGCAGTTTATTGGCTGTTGGCGGGCTTGGCACAGATACGCAGTATTTT
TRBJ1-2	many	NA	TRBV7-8	CASSPGTDYGYTF	TGTGCCAGCAGCCCTGGGACGGACTATGGCTACACCTTC
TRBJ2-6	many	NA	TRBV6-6	CASTTMGGANVLTF	TGTGCCAGCACCACAATGGGGGGGGCCAACGTCCTGACTTTC
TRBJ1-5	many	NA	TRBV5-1	CASSLGANWEGQPQHF	TGCGCCAGCAGCTTGGGGGCGAACTGGGAAGGGCAGCCCCAGCATTTT
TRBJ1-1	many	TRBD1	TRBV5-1	CASSPWTGVNTEAFF	TGCGCCAGCAGCCCCTGGACAGGGGTGAACACTGAAGCTTTCTTT
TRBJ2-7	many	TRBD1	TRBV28	CASIPTRDRVDEQYF	TGTGCCAGTATTCCTACCCGAGACAGGGTGGACGAGCAGTACTTC
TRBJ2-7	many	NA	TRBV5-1	CASSLGSDRPYEQYF	TGCGCCAGCAGCTTGGGTAGCGACAGACCCTACGAGCAGTACTTC
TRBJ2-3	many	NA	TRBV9	CASSVVEFGTQYF	TGTGCCAGCAGCGTAGTGGAGTTTGGGACGCAGTATTTT